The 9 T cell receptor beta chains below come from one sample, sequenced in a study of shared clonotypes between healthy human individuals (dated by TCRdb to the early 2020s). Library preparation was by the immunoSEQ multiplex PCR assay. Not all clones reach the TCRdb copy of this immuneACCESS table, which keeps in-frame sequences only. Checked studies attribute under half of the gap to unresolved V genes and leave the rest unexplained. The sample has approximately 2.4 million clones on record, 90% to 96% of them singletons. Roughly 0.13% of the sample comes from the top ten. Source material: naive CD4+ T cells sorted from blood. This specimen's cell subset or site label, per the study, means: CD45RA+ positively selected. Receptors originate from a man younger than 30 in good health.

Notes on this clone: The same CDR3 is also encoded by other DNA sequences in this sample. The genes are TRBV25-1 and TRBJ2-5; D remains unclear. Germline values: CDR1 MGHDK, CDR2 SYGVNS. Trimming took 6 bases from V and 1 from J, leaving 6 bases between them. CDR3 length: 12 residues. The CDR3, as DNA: TGTGCCAGCAGCGGCCCCCAAGAGACCCAGTACTTC. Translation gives CASSGPQETQYF.

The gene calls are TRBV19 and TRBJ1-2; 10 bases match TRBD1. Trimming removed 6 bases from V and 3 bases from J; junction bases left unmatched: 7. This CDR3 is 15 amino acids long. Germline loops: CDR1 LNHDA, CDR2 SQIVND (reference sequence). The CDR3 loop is CASRQMGQGHYGYTF. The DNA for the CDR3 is TGTGCCAGTAGGCAGATGGGACAGGGGCACTATGGCTACACCTTC.

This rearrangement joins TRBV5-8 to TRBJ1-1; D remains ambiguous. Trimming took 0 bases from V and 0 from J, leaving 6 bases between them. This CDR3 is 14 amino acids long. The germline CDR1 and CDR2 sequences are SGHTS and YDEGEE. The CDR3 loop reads CASSLEAVNTEAFF. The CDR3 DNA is TGTGCCAGCAGCTTGGAGGCGGTGAACACTGAAGCTTTCTTT.

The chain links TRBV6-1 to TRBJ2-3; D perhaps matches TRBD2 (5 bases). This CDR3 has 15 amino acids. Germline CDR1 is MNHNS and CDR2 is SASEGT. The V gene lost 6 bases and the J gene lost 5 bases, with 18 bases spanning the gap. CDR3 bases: TGTGCCAGCAGCGAGTTTGGGATTCGGGGAGATACGCAGTATTTT. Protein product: CASSEFGIRGDTQYF.

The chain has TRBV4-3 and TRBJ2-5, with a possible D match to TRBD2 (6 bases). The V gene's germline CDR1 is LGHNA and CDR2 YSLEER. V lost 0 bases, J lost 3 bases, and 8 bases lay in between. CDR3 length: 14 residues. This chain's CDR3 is CASSQERGKETQYF. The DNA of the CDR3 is TGCGCCAGCAGCCAAGAACGCGGGAAAGAGACCCAGTACTTC.

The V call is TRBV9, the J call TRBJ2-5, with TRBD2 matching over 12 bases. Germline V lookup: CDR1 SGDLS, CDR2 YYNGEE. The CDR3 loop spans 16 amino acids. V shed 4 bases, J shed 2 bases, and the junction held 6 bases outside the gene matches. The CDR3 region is CASSTRTSGDQETQYF. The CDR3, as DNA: TGTGCCAGCAGCACCCGGACTAGCGGGGATCAAGAGACCCAGTACTTC. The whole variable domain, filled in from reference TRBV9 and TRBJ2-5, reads DSGVTQTPKHLITATGQRVTLRCSPRSGDLSVYWYQQSLDQGLQFLIQYYNGEERAKGNILERFSAQQFPDLHSELNLSSLELGDSALYFCASSTRTSGDQETQYFGPGTRLLVL.

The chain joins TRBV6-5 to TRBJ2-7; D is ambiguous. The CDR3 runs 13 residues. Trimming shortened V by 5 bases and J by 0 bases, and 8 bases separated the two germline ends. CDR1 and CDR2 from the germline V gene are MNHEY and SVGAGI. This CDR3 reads CASSGGSSYEQYF. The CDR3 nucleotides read TGTGCCAGCAGTGGCGGCAGCTCCTACGAGCAGTACTTC.

DNA of the CDR3: TGTGCCAGCAGTTTAGCTAGGGGAGAGACCCAGTACTTC. Encoded protein: CASSLARGETQYF. V usage is TRBV27 and J usage is TRBJ2-5; TRBD1 might be the D (5 bases). Trimming removed 2 bases at V and 4 bases at J, with 8 bases between. This CDR3 comprises 13 residues. From germline, CDR1 is MNHEY and CDR2 SMNVEV (reference sequence).

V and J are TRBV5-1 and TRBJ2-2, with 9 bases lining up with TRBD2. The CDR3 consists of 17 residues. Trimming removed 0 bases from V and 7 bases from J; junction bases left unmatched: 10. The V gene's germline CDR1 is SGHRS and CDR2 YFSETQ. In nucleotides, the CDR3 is TGCGCCAGCAGCTTGGAGGGTCTAGCGGGAAGGAGCGGGGAGCTGTTTTTT. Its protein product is CASSLEGLAGRSGELFF. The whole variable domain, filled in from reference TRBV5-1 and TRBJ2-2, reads KAGVTQTPRYLIKTRGQQVTLSCSPISGHRSVSWYQQTPGQGLQFLFEYFSETQRNKGNFPGRFSGRQFSNSRSEMNVSTLELGDSALYLCASSLEGLAGRSGELFFGEGSRLTVL.